The 11 T cell receptor beta chains in this list originate from one sample, sequenced in a study of beta chain features in type 1 diabetes. Expressed TCRB transcripts were sequenced, since all the RNA that had been isolated was reverse transcribed. The repertoire was sequenced with immunoSEQ multiplex PCR; TCRdb's copy has only in-frame clones and lacks some. The sample carries about 250,000 clones, less than 15% recorded once. Input material: naive CD4+ T cells from blood. Receptors were obtained from a woman aged 40 to 50 in good health.

This clone was counted a few times. The V gene is TRBV7-9, the J gene TRBJ1-1, with D maybe TRBD1 (6 bases). V was cut by 4 bases and J by 0 bases, with 9 bases left in between. Germline-derived CDR1 and CDR2 are SEHNR and FQNEAQ (reference sequence). The CDR3 runs to 14 residues. The chain's CDR3 is CASSSDRMNTEAFF. The CDR3 nucleotides are TGTGCCAGCAGCTCTGACAGGATGAACACTGAAGCTTTCTTT.

V gene TRBV19 combines with J gene TRBJ1-1; no clear D gene. V was pared by 0 bases and J by 0 bases, with 11 bases between. Germline lookup yields CDR1 LNHDA and CDR2 SQIVND (reference sequence). CDR3 length equals 16 residues. The CDR3 nucleotides are TGTGCCAGTAGTATAGATGGCGCCGGGTTGAACACTGAAGCTTTCTTT. Protein sequence: CASSIDGAGLNTEAFF.

The chain has TRBV19 and TRBJ2-1; 8 nucleotides agree with TRBD1. There are 12 residues in the CDR3. The germline V gene has CDR1 LNHDA and CDR2 SQIVND (reference sequence). V lost 6 bases and J lost 7; bases outside the gene matches: 2. The CDR3 here is CASRWDRNEQFF. In DNA, the CDR3 is TGTGCCAGTAGATGGGACAGGAATGAGCAGTTCTTC.

The chain combines TRBV5-1 with TRBJ2-2; 8 positions agree with TRBD1. V was clipped by 6 bases and J by 7 bases; unmatched bases: 11. The CDR3 is 15 residues long. Germline-derived CDR1 and CDR2 are SGHRS and YFSETQ. CDR3 sequence (DNA): TGCGCCAGCAATCCGACAGGGGTTGTCAACGGGGAGCTGTTTTTT. This gives the protein CASNPTGVVNGELFF.

This clone was observed a handful of times. The rearrangement joins TRBV11-2 to TRBJ2-2, with 11 bases lining up with TRBD2. V shed 1 base, J shed 5 bases, and the junction held 9 bases outside the gene matches. This CDR3 region has 18 residues. Per germline, CDR1 SGHAT and CDR2 FQNNGV. The CDR3: CASSLGGLAGGRTGELFF. The CDR3 DNA follows: TGTGCCAGCAGCTTAGGTGGGCTAGCGGGGGGCCGTACCGGGGAGCTGTTTTTT.

In its sample, this clone was seen a few times. This chain uses TRBV7-9 with TRBJ1-2; D might be TRBD1 (6 bases). This CDR3 is 13 amino acids long. The germline CDR1 and CDR2 sequences are SEHNR and FQNEAQ (reference sequence). V was trimmed by 6 bases and J by 0 bases, leaving 8 bases between them. The CDR3 is CASRQGANYGYTF. Written as DNA, the CDR3 is TGTGCCAGCAGACAGGGAGCTAACTATGGCTACACCTTC.

CDR3 bases: TGTGCCAGCAGCTTAGTTCTAGGACAGAACAGGGCCAACGTCCTGACTTTC. This codes for CASSLVLGQNRANVLTF. The V and J genes are TRBV7-2 and TRBJ2-6; D is perhaps TRBD1 (6 bases). This CDR3 has 17 residues. Trimming stripped 1 base from V and 5 bases from J, with 15 bases between. Germline lookup yields CDR1 SGHTA and CDR2 FQGNSA. The variable domain in full, completed from reference TRBV7-2 and TRBJ2-6, reads GAGVSQSPSNKVTEKGKDVELRCDPISGHTALYWYRQSLGQGLEFLIYFQGNSAPDKSGLPSDRFSAERTGGSVSTLTIQRTQQEDSAVYLCASSLVLGQNRANVLTFGAGSRLTVL.

V gene TRBV18 combines with J gene TRBJ2-2; TRBD1 agrees at 10 bases. V shed 3 bases, J shed 4 bases, and the junction held 8 bases outside the gene matches. CDR1 is KGHSH, CDR2 LQKENI, per germline. The CDR3 contains 17 residues. The CDR3 DNA reads TGTGCCAGCTCACCCCTCCGACAGGGGGCTATCACCGGGGAGCTGTTTTTT. Translating it yields CASSPLRQGAITGELFF. Full variable domain (remainder filled in from reference TRBV18 and TRBJ2-2): NAGVMQNPRHLVRRRGQEARLRCSPMKGHSHVYWYRQLPEEGLKFMVYLQKENIIDESGMPKERFSAEFPKEGPSILRIQQVVRGDSAAYFCASSPLRQGAITGELFFGEGSRLTVL.

The gene calls are TRBV7-9 and TRBJ2-3; 10 positions agree with TRBD2. Unmatched junction bases numbered 18, after V lost 7 bases and J lost 5 bases. Germline CDR1 is SEHNR and CDR2 is FQNEAQ (reference sequence). The CDR3 length is 18 residues. In nucleotides, the CDR3 is TGTGCCAGCACCAATGACATTTATAGCGGGGGGAGGGGAGATACGCAGTATTTT. It encodes CASTNDIYSGGRGDTQYF.

A few counts support this clone. The chain has TRBV6-5 and TRBJ2-1; TRBD2 agrees at 9 bases. V was pared by 0 bases and J by 6 bases, with 0 bases of the junction left unmatched. The CDR3 runs 14 residues. In germline, CDR1 is MNHEY, CDR2 SVGAGI. DNA of the CDR3: TGTGCCAGCAGTTACTCGACTAGCGGCAATGAGCAGTTCTTC. Its protein product is CASSYSTSGNEQFF.

This clone has a handful of counts. The V and J genes are TRBV10-2 and TRBJ2-2; TRBD2 matches 12 bases. This CDR3 comprises 14 residues. The germline CDR1 and CDR2 sequences are WSHSY and SAAADI. After removal of 6 bases from V and 4 bases from J, the junction contained 0 bases not matched to a gene. This chain's CDR3 is CASRTSGGTGELFF. The CDR3 DNA sequence: TGCGCCAGCAGGACTAGCGGGGGCACCGGGGAGCTGTTTTTT.